The T cell receptor beta chain under discussion was sequenced for a study of blood T cells in healthy people across ages. With a J-beta primer mix and a sample-barcoded 5' primer, a second PCR ran 7 to 11 cycles. TCRdb processed the 5' RACE reads anew with MiXCR; each CDR3 protein has one entry. The profile shows roughly 700,000 distinct CDR3 sequences, over 45% of them singletons. CDR1 and CDR2 from the germline V gene are DFQATT and SNEGSKA (reference sequence). The CDR3 covers 12 residues. V gave up 4 bases and J gave up 4 bases; unmatched junction bases: 2. The origin of this receptor is a woman aged 60-75 years in good health. Sequencing used blood. V and J are TRBV20-1 and TRBJ2-7; 9 positions agree with TRBD2. CDR3 nucleotide sequence: TGCAGTGCTAACAGCGGGAGGTACGAGCAGTACTTC. Translating it yields CSANSGRYEQYF.